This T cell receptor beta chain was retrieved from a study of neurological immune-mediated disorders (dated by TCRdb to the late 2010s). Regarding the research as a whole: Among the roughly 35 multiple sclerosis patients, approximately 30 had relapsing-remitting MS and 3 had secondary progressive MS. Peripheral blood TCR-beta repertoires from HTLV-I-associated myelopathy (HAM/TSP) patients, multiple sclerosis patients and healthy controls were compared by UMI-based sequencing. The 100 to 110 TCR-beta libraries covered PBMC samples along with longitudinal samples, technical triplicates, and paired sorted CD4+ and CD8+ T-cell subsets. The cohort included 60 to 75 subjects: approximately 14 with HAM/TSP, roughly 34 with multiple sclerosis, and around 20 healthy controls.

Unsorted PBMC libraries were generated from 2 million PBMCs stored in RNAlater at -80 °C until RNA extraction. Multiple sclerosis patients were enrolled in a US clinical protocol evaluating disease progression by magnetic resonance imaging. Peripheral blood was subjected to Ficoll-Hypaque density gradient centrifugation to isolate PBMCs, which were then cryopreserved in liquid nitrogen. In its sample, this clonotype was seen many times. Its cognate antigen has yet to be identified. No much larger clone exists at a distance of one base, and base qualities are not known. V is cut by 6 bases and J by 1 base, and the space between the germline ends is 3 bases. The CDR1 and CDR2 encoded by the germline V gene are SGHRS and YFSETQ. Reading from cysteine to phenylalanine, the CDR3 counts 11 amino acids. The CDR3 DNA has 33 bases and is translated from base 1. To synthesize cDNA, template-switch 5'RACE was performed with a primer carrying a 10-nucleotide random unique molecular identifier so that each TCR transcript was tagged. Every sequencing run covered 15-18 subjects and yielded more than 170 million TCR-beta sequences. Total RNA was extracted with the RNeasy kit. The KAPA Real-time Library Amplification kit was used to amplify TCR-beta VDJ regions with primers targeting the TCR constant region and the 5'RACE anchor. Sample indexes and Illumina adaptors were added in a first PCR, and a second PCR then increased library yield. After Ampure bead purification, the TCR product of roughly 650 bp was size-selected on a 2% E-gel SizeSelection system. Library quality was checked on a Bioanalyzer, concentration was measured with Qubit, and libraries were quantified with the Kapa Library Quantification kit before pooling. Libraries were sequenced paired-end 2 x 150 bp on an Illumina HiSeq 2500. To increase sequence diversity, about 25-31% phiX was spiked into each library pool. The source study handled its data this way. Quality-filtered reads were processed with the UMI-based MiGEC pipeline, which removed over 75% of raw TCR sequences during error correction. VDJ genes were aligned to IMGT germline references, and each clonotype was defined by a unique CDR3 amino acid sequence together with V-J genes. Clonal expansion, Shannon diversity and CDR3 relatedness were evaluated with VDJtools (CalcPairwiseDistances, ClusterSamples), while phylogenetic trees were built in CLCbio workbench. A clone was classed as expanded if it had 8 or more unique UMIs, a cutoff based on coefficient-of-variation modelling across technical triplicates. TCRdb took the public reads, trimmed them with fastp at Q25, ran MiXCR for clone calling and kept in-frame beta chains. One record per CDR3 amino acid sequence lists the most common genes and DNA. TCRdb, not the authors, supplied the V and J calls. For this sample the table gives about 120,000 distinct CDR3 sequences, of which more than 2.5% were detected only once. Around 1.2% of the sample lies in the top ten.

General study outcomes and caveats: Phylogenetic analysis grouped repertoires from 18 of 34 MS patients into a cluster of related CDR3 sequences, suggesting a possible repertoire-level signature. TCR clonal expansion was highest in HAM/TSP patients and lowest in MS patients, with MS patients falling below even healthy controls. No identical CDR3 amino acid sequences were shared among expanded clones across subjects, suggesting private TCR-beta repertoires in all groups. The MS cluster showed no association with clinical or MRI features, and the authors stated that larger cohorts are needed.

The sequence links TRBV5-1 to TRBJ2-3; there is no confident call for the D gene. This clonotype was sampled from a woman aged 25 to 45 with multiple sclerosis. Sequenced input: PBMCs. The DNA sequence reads TGCGCCAGCAAGGGCACAGATACGCAGTATTTT. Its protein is CASKGTDTQYF.